The T cell receptor (beta chain) described here comes from a study of control samples from healthy donors and cancer patients. The CDR3 totals 15 residues. The protocol was immunoSEQ multiplex PCR, while the TCRdb copy is restricted to in-frame clones and leaves out a portion. The data show approximately 140,000 clones, 70% to 90% seen once. The sequenced sample consisted of blood. The chain couples TRBV21-1 to TRBJ1-5. TRBV21-1 is reported as a pseudogene. This clonotype was sampled from a young woman in good health. CDR3 bases: TGTGCCAGCAAGATCGAGGGCCGATGCAATCAGCCCCAGCATTTT. It specifies CASKIEGRCNQPQHF.